These T cell receptor beta chains were read from a single sample in a study of regulatory dendritic cells for organ transplantation. Repertoires were generated with immunoSEQ multiplex PCR, while TCRdb's copy carries only in-frame clones and drops some. The table includes under 30,000 clones, roughly 85% detected once. What was sequenced was memory CD4+ T cells from blood. These receptors came from a human donor in good health. The CDR3 runs from the conserved cysteine through the conserved F or W. The order of the fields is J gene, clone size, V gene, D gene, CDR3 DNA, CDR3 protein. A D gene is named only where the DNA matches it firmly. Some rows mark clone size as missing; the rest say once, few, many or name a class of expanded clone.

>TRBJ2-5|NA|TRBV7-2|NA
TGTGCCAGCAGTCCCCAAGAGACCCAGTACTTC
CASSPQETQYF
>TRBJ1-1|medium-sized|TRBV2|NA
TGTGCCAGCGAACCTCGAGGGGCCGGGAACACTGAAGCTTTCTTT
CASEPRGAGNTEAFF
>TRBJ1-2|few|TRBV30|NA
TGTGCCTGTCTAATTCCAGGGGTTGGCTACACCTTC
CACLIPGVGYTF
>TRBJ2-1|NA|TRBV18|TRBD2
TGTGCCAGCTCGCCCGGGCTAGCGGGATACGATGAGCAGTTCTTC
CASSPGLAGYDEQFF
>TRBJ1-1|NA|TRBV19|NA
TGTGCCAGCCACGAGGGACGGACAGCTTTCTTT
CASHEGRTAFF
>TRBJ2-5|NA|TRBV18|NA
TGTGCCAGCTCCGCTCGGAGGCAAGAGACCCAGTACTTC
CASSARRQETQYF
>TRBJ1-6|few|TRBV19|NA
TGTGCCAGTAGTATAGGGTGGGCCTCTGGGGATTCACCCCTCCACTTT
CASSIGWASGDSPLHF
>TRBJ2-5|NA|TRBV7-2|NA
TGTGCCAGCAGCCGTCACCTCCAAGAGACCCAGTACTTC
CASSRHLQETQYF
>TRBJ1-1|NA|TRBV6-6|NA
TGTGCCAGCAGTCAGGACAGAGACACTGAAGCTTTCTTT
CASSQDRDTEAFF
>TRBJ2-7|NA|TRBV5-4|NA
TGTGCCAGCAGCTTGGATAGGCCGGCCTACGAGCAGTACTTC
CASSLDRPAYEQYF
>TRBJ2-2|NA|TRBV30|TRBD2
TGTGCCTGGACTGGAGCGGGAGGTGGTTCCGGGGAGCTGTTTTTT
CAWTGAGGGSGELFF
>TRBJ2-2|NA|TRBV7-9|TRBD2
TGTGCCAGCAGCTGGACGGGGGGCACCGGGGAGCTGTTTTTT
CASSWTGGTGELFF
>TRBJ2-3|NA|TRBV6-6|TRBD2
TGTGCCAGCAAGAATAGCGGGGGGCCCACAGATACGCAGTATTTT
CASKNSGGPTDTQYF
>TRBJ1-1|NA|TRBV6-1|NA
TGTGCCAGCAGTGGACGCACTCCCGAAGCTTTCTTT
CASSGRTPEAFF
>TRBJ1-1|NA|TRBV2|NA
TGTGCCAGCAGATCGGCGAGAGGCACTGAAGCTTTCTTT
CASRSARGTEAFF
>TRBJ2-7|NA|TRBV28|TRBD1
TGTGCCAGCACAAAGACAGGGGGAGTCTACGAGCAGTACTTC
CASTKTGGVYEQYF
>TRBJ2-2|NA|TRBV6-6|NA
TGTGCCAGCAGTTACTACGGCTCCGGGGAGCTGTTTTTT
CASSYYGSGELFF
>TRBJ2-2|NA|TRBV9|TRBD2
TGTGCCAGCAGCGTAGGGACTAGCGGGAGCACCGGGGAGCTGTTTTTT
CASSVGTSGSTGELFF
>TRBJ2-3|NA|TRBV18|TRBD1
TGTGCCAGCTCAAAAGGACAGGGGAGTTTCACAGATACGCAGTATTTT
CASSKGQGSFTDTQYF
>TRBJ2-3|NA|TRBV11-2|NA
TGTGCCAGCGGAAGTCAGGGGCCAGATACGCAGTATTTT
CASGSQGPDTQYF
>TRBJ1-1|few|TRBV29-1|NA
TGCAGCGTCGGGACTACTCCAGGGTACGGAAACACTGAAGCTTTCTTT
CSVGTTPGYGNTEAFF
>TRBJ2-7|NA|TRBV12-5|TRBD1
TGTGCTAGTGGGAATACAGGGGGCGCGGGGGAGCAGTACTTC
CASGNTGGAGEQYF
>TRBJ2-1|NA|TRBV30|NA
TGTGCCTGGAGTCTGCCCTCAGGCCGGGAGCAGTTCTTC
CAWSLPSGREQFF
>TRBJ2-7|NA|TRBV7-8|TRBD1
TGTGCCAGCAGCTCCGGGACAGAAAGGGCCGAGCAGTACTTC
CASSSGTERAEQYF
>TRBJ2-2|once|TRBV2|NA
TGTGCCGTATCCGGGACACCCACCGGGGAGCTGTTTTTT
CAVSGTPTGELFF
>TRBJ2-7|NA|TRBV30|NA
TGTGCCTGGAGGAGCTCCTACGAGCAGTACTTC
CAWRSSYEQYF
>TRBJ1-1|NA|TRBV6-6|NA
TGTGCCAGCAGACCAGCTGGAGGGTTGAACACTGAAGCTTTCTTT
CASRPAGGLNTEAFF
>TRBJ2-3|NA|TRBV7-8|NA
TGTGCCAGCAGCAGGGGACGGTTAATGACAGATACGCAGTATTTT
CASSRGRLMTDTQYF
>TRBJ1-2|NA|TRBV6-6|NA
TGTGCCAGCAGTTACTTCAGTCCCATCAACTATGGCTACACCTTC
CASSYFSPINYGYTF
>TRBJ1-2|NA|TRBV30|NA
TGTGCCTGGGACAGCCTCTATGGCTACACCTTC
CAWDSLYGYTF
>TRBJ2-7|NA|TRBV12-5|NA
TGTGCTAGTGGTGCTTGGTTGGGGGTGCAGTACTTC
CASGAWLGVQYF
>TRBJ2-2|NA|TRBV27|NA
TGTGCCAGCAGCTACACCGGGGAGCTGTTTTTT
CASSYTGELFF
>TRBJ2-2|NA|TRBV28|NA
TGTGCCAGCAGGAGGGAGACCGGGGAGCTGTTTTTT
CASRRETGELFF
>TRBJ2-7|NA|TRBV5-6|TRBD2
TGTGCCAGCAGCCCCGGGAGGACTAGCGGCTCCTACGAGCAGTACTTC
CASSPGRTSGSYEQYF
>TRBJ2-7|NA|TRBV25-1|NA
TGTGCCAGCAGTGCCCAGGGGGGAATCTACGAGCAGTACTTC
CASSAQGGIYEQYF
>TRBJ2-2|NA|TRBV7-9|NA
TGTGCCAGCACCTGGCGGCGGAACACCGGGGAGCTGTTTTTT
CASTWRRNTGELFF
>TRBJ2-3|NA|TRBV4-2|NA
TGTGCCAGCAGCCAAGTGGCGCTAGACACGCATACGCAGTATTTT
CASSQVALDTHTQYF
>TRBJ2-5|NA|TRBV4-2|NA
TGTGCCAGCAGCAGAATCCTCGGGGGAAATCAAGAGACCCAGTACTTC
CASSRILGGNQETQYF
>TRBJ1-2|NA|TRBV9|NA
TGTGCCAGCAGCGTAGATCCAGCCAACTATGGCTACACCTTC
CASSVDPANYGYTF
>TRBJ1-2|NA|TRBV2|NA
TGTGCCAGCAGTGAAGCGCCGGCCGGACACTATGGCTACACCTTC
CASSEAPAGHYGYTF
>TRBJ1-4|NA|TRBV4-1|NA
TGCGCCAGCAGCCCTCCCGGGACTGCTAATGAAAAACTGTTTTTT
CASSPPGTANEKLFF
>TRBJ2-3|few|TRBV19|NA
TGTGCCAGTAGTACCCTCTCCGACGTGGATACGCAGTATTTT
CASSTLSDVDTQYF
>TRBJ2-3|NA|TRBV9|NA
TGTGCCAGCAGCGTAATTAGCTCGGGCGACACAGATACGCAGTATTTT
CASSVISSGDTDTQYF
>TRBJ1-2|NA|TRBV5-5|NA
TGTGCCAGCAGCTTGGCCGGGCGAGACTATGGCTACACCTTC
CASSLAGRDYGYTF
>TRBJ1-2|NA|TRBV4-1|NA
TGCGCCAGCAGCCAAGATCATGAACAGGGTTATGGCTACACCTTC
CASSQDHEQGYGYTF
>TRBJ2-3|NA|TRBV5-8|NA
TGTGCCAGCAGCTTCGGGGTAAATAGGCGGACAGATACGCAGTATTTT
CASSFGVNRRTDTQYF
>TRBJ2-7|NA|TRBV7-2|TRBD2
TGTGCCAGCAGCTTAGAACTAGCGGGCTCCTACGAGCAGTACTTC
CASSLELAGSYEQYF
>TRBJ2-2|NA|TRBV5-5|NA
TGTGCCAGCAGCTTGGGGTTGTTCCCCACCGGGGAGCTGTTTTTT
CASSLGLFPTGELFF
>TRBJ1-4|NA|TRBV6-5|NA
TGTGCCAGCAGTACCTATGGCGGGAATGAAAAACTGTTTTTT
CASSTYGGNEKLFF
>TRBJ2-1|NA|TRBV4-2|TRBD2
TGTGCCAGCAGCCAAGCGGAAGGACTAGCGGGGGGCAATGAGCAGTTCTTC
CASSQAEGLAGGNEQFF
>TRBJ2-5|NA|TRBV2|TRBD2
TGTGCCAGCAGTGGGTTAAGCGGGGGGTTTCAAGAGACCCAGTACTTC
CASSGLSGGFQETQYF
>TRBJ2-6|NA|TRBV14|NA
TGTGCCAGCAGCCAACTGCGGTACTCTGGGGCCAACGTCCTGACTTTC
CASSQLRYSGANVLTF
>TRBJ1-1|NA|TRBV29-1|NA
TGCAGCGTTCTAAAGGAGGGGAACACTGAGGCTTTCTTT
CSVLKEGNTEAFF
>TRBJ1-3|NA|TRBV20-1|NA
TGCAGTGCGCCCGACCTGAACACCATATATTTT
CSAPDLNTIYF
>TRBJ2-2|NA|TRBV6-6|NA
TGTGCCAGCAGTTACTACCCGGACACCGGGGAGCTGTTTTTT
CASSYYPDTGELFF
>TRBJ1-6|NA|TRBV30|TRBD1
TGTGCCTGGAGGCTCGGACAGGGAGGGGCACCCCTCCACTTT
CAWRLGQGGAPLHF
>TRBJ1-5|NA|TRBV7-8|NA
TGTGCCAGCAGCTTAGTCGGTAGTAGCAATCAGCCCCAGCATTTT
CASSLVGSSNQPQHF
>TRBJ2-5|NA|TRBV7-2|TRBD1
TGTGCCAGCAGCCCAAGGACAGGGATTAGGGCGGAGACCCAGTACTTC
CASSPRTGIRAETQYF
>TRBJ1-1|NA|TRBV2|NA
TGTGCCAGCAGTGTGGAGGGCCCTGACGAAGCTTTCTTT
CASSVEGPDEAFF